Described below is a single TCR beta chain sequence and its context. The germline V and J ends were trimmed by 4 bases and 2 bases, with 11 bases remaining between them. This CDR3 has 14 amino acids. CDR1 MDHEN and CDR2 SYDVKM come from the germline V gene. The entry originates in a study of blood T cell repertoires in COVID-19. Study information: Sample material is recorded as cDNA or gDNA derived from T cells, B-cell-depleted T cells, or PBMCs.

The table came from immunoSEQ multiplex PCR; TCRdb's copy has only in-frame clones and leaves some out. The sample lists 250,000 or so clones; around 85% were seen once. The sequence was obtained from a woman between 45 and 65 years old who had recovered from COVID-19. The sample consisted of PBMCs or T cells enriched from blood (not recorded which). The chain carries TRBV28 and TRBJ1-2; D remains ambiguous. CDR3 amino acids: CASSYAGSNYGYTF. Here the CDR3 DNA reads TGTGCCAGCAGTTACGCAGGATCGAACTATGGCTACACCTTC.